One sample yielded the 24 T cell receptor beta chains listed below, sequenced in a study of CD8+CD57+ T cells in acquired aplastic anemia. Before being chosen for sequencing, patients had shown CD8+CD57+ cell expansion by flow cytometry. Both TCR beta VDJ combination and CDR3 sequence profiling were carried out. Genomic DNA was the template for this profiling. MiXCR, applied by TCRdb to the reads, yields one record per CDR3 protein. Of 100,000 to 150,000 distinct CDR3 sequences listed, approximately 40% are singletons. Sequenced: sorted CD4+, CD8+, or CD8+CD57+ T cells (not recorded which) from PBMCs. Receptor source: a human donor with aplastic anemia.

The chain has TRBV9 and TRBJ1-4; the D gene is possibly TRBD1 (6 bases). V lost 0 bases and J 6 bases, leaving 12 bases between the germline ends. The CDR3 covers 15 residues. Germline CDR1 reads SGDLS; CDR2 reads YYNGEE. CDR3 protein: CASSVVWTVHEKLFF. The DNA for the CDR3 is TGTGCCAGCAGCGTAGTTTGGACAGTGCATGAAAAACTGTTTTTT. The full variable domain, in which reference TRBV9 and TRBJ1-4 provide the parts outside the CDR3, is DSGVTQTPKHLITATGQRVTLRCSPRSGDLSVYWYQQSLDQGLQFLIQYYNGEERAKGNILERFSAQQFPDLHSELNLSSLELGDSALYFCASSVVWTVHEKLFFGSGTQLSVL.

Turning to this clonotype: A much larger clone differs from this one at a single base, so this may be a read error. CDR3 sequence (DNA): TGCGCCAGCAGCTTGTCACGGTACACCGGGGAGCTGTTTTTT. This gives the protein CASSLSRYTGELFF. The chain is built from TRBV5-1 and TRBJ2-2; the D is unclear. Per the germline V gene, CDR1 is SGHRS and CDR2 is YFSETQ. CDR3 length equals 14 residues. The germline V and J ends were trimmed by 1 base and 3 bases, with 7 bases remaining between them.

The table lists this clonotype with a count of one. This chain connects TRBV6-2 or TRBV6-3 to TRBJ1-2; D gene unclear. Germline CDR1 and CDR2: MNHEY and SVGEGT. The CDR3 totals 15 residues. V was clipped by 0 bases and J by 6 bases, with 14 bases between them. CDR3: CASSYSTALGNGYTF. CDR3 DNA: TGTGCCAGCAGTTACTCGACCGCCCTTGGTAATGGCTACACCTTC.

The table lists this clonotype with a count of one. The chain uses TRBV20-1 and TRBJ1-1; D is unclear. Germline V gene data show CDR1 as DFQATT and CDR2 as SNEGSKA (reference sequence). The CDR3 covers 12 residues. V shed 6 bases and J shed 5 bases, with 13 bases lying between them. In DNA, the CDR3 is TGCAGTGCCCGAGGTCCGATGACTGAAGCTTTCTTT. Protein product: CSARGPMTEAFF.

This clonotype was seen at least ten times. The chain couples TRBV2 to TRBJ1-6; 7 bases align to TRBD1. Per the germline V gene, CDR1 is SNHLY and CDR2 is FYNNEI. Trimming took 4 bases from V and 3 from J; bases not matched to a gene: 3. The CDR3 sequence is 15 residues long. The DNA for the CDR3 is TGTGCCAGCAGTGCCACAGGGGACTATAATTCACCCCTCCACTTT. It is translated as CASSATGDYNSPLHF.

This clonotype was picked up many times. J is TRBJ2-1 and V is TRBV19, with D possibly matching TRBD1 (6 bases). The germline gives CDR1 LNHDA, CDR2 SQIVND (reference sequence). The CDR3 is 17 residues long. With 0 bases removed from V and 10 bases from J, the gap between germline ends came to 22 bases. CDR3 nucleotide sequence: TGTGCCAGTAGTATAGATACGGGGACACATACAATGAGAGAGCAGTTCTTC. Protein product: CASSIDTGTHTMREQFF.

This clonotype came up many times. V gene TRBV5-1 combines with J gene TRBJ1-1; 11 bases align to TRBD1. The CDR3 has 15 residues. Trimming cost V 5 bases and J 1 base; bases outside gene matches: 4. CDR1 SGHRS and CDR2 YFSETQ come from the germline V gene. Here the CDR3 DNA reads TGCGCCAGCAGTTCCGGGACAGGGGGGAACACTGAAGCTTTCTTT. This gives the protein CASSSGTGGNTEAFF.

V usage is TRBV29-1 and J usage is TRBJ2-7, with TRBD1 identical over 9 bases. The CDR3 contains 15 residues. Germline CDR1 SQVTM, CDR2 ANQGSEA. With 4 bases clipped from V and 5 bases from J, the junction kept 12 bases outside the gene matches. The CDR3 here is CSVVDGTGSANEQYF. The CDR3 region has the DNA TGCAGCGTTGTTGACGGGACAGGGAGTGCGAACGAGCAGTACTTC.

This clonotype came up many times. The chain links TRBV27 to TRBJ2-3, with D tentatively TRBD1 (5 bases). The germline gives CDR1 MNHEY, CDR2 SMNVEV (reference sequence). The CDR3 is made up of 13 amino acids. V gave up 3 bases and J gave up 3 bases, with 7 bases separating them. The CDR3 protein is CASSFRQTDTQYF. DNA for the CDR3: TGTGCCAGCAGTTTCCGACAGACAGATACGCAGTATTTT.

This clonotype appeared many times. This sequence joins TRBV7-9 and TRBJ1-2; TRBD1 matches at 8 bases. The CDR3 is 13 amino acids. Germline CDR1 is SEHNR and CDR2 is FQNEAQ (reference sequence). The V segment lost 4 bases and the J segment 5 bases; nucleotides outside the gene matches: 3. Here the CDR3 DNA reads TGTGCCAGCAGCTCAGGGGGCGATTATGGCTACACCTTC. Translation: CASSSGGDYGYTF.

In this sample, this clonotype turned up many times. One end of the junction fails to match germline, which may point to a read error. The chain combines TRBV3-1 with TRBJ2-7, with TRBD2 matching over 9 bases. Germline values: CDR1 LGHDT, CDR2 YNNKEL (reference sequence). The CDR3 consists of 13 residues. CDR3 region: CASSQEGSGGHMF. The CDR3 nucleotides are TGTGCCAGCAGCCAAGAAGGGAGCGGGGGGCATATGTTC.

This rearrangement joins TRBV4-2 to TRBJ2-5; perhaps TRBD2 as D (7 bases). Between the trimmed V and J ends, which lost 1 base and 4 bases, there was a span of 13 bases. CDR3 size: 15 residues. The germline V gene encodes CDR1 LGHNA and CDR2 YNFKEQ. Written as DNA, the CDR3 is TGTGCCAGCAGCCAAGTTGGCGGGGGCGGAGAGACCCAGTACTTC. This sequence encodes CASSQVGGGGETQYF.

There are many counts of this clonotype. The chain combines TRBV19 with TRBJ2-1; D is uncertain. Germline CDR1 is LNHDA and CDR2 is SQIVND (reference sequence). This CDR3 has 14 amino acids. With 1 base removed from V and 0 bases from J, the gap between germline ends came to 4 bases. CDR3 sequence reads: CASSIASSYNEQFF. The CDR3 DNA follows: TGTGCCAGTAGTATAGCCAGCTCCTACAATGAGCAGTTCTTC.

This clonotype was seen many times. The J gene is TRBJ1-1, the V gene TRBV7-8; 7 nucleotides match TRBD1. The ends lost 6 bases at V and 0 bases at J; junction bases unmatched: 10. CDR1 is SGHVS and CDR2 is FQNEAQ in the germline V gene. The CDR3 sequence is 16 residues long. CDR3 residues: CASRMSGGRVNTEAFF. In DNA, the CDR3 is TGTGCCAGCAGGATGTCAGGGGGTAGGGTGAACACTGAAGCTTTCTTT.

CDR3 in amino acids: CATSTRGTTDTQYF. In DNA form, the CDR3 reads TGTGCCACCAGTACGCGGGGGACCACAGATACGCAGTATTTT. V gene TRBV24-1 combines with J gene TRBJ2-3; 7 nucleotides match TRBD2. This CDR3 has 14 amino acids. Germline loops: CDR1 KGHDR, CDR2 SFDVKD. J gave up 2 bases and V 6 bases, and 4 bases lay outside the gene matches.

In this sample, this clonotype turned up many times. The gene calls are TRBV7-2 and TRBJ2-7; D call uncertain. CDR3 size: 14 residues. V was pared by 3 bases and J by 0 bases, with 9 bases between. CDR1 and CDR2 from the germline V gene are SGHTA and FQGNSA. CDR3 nucleotides: TGTGCCAGCAGCTTTCAAATCAGCTCCTACGAGCAGTACTTC. Protein: CASSFQISSYEQYF.

The genes are TRBV5-5 and TRBJ1-6, with 8 bases lining up with TRBD1. The junction had 5 bases not matched to a gene; V was cut back by 6 bases and J by 3 bases. The CDR3 loop spans 15 amino acids. CDR1 is SGHKS and CDR2 is YYEKEE in the germline V gene (reference sequence). The chain's CDR3 is CASMPTGDYNSPLHF. The CDR3 coding sequence is TGTGCCAGCATGCCGACAGGGGACTATAATTCACCCCTCCACTTT.

V gene TRBV11-1 combines with J gene TRBJ1-2; 10 bases line up with TRBD1. In germline, CDR1 is SGHAT, CDR2 FQDESV (reference sequence). Losses at the gene ends were 5 bases for V and 3 bases for J; bases not matched to a gene: 12. This CDR3 is built from 17 residues. For the CDR3, the DNA is TGTGCCAGCAGCCCGGAGACAGGGGGCTCAATTGACTATGGCTACACCTTC. Its translation: CASSPETGGSIDYGYTF.

About this clonotype: A much larger clonotype is one base distant, so this may be a read error. This chain joins TRBV30 and TRBJ1-6; 9 bases map to TRBD1. CDR1 GTSNPN and CDR2 SVGIG come from the germline V gene (reference sequence). The CDR3 has 17 amino acids. The CDR3 reads CTWRGTGRSSYNSPLHF. Written as DNA, the CDR3 is TGTACCTGGAGAGGGACAGGGCGAAGCTCCTATAATTCACCCCTCCACTTT.

The table lists this clonotype with many counts. The chain combines TRBV6-1 with TRBJ2-5; perhaps D is TRBD1 or TRBD2 (5 bases each). Between the trimmed V and J ends, which lost 5 bases and 6 bases, there was a span of 16 bases. Germline values: CDR1 MNHNS, CDR2 SASEGT. The CDR3 has 14 residues. The chain's CDR3 is CASSLNRDPQTQYF. CDR3 DNA sequence: TGTGCCAGCAGTCTAAACCGGGACCCCCAGACCCAGTACTTC.

V and J are TRBV10-3 and TRBJ2-7, with 7 bases matching TRBD1. Germline loops: CDR1 ENHRY, CDR2 SYGVKD. The CDR3 has 17 residues. V dropped 0 bases and J dropped 3; count of bases not matched to a gene: 11. This CDR3 reads CAISESTGAAIYYEQYF. The CDR3 DNA is TGTGCCATCAGTGAGTCTACAGGGGCCGCGATCTACTACGAGCAGTACTTC.

This clonotype occurred many times. The chain is built from TRBV5-6 and TRBJ2-1; TRBD2 agrees at 9 bases. CDR1 SGHDT and CDR2 YYEEEE come from the germline V gene. Trimming at V came to 4 bases and at J to 5 bases, leaving 7 bases not matched to a gene. The CDR3 extends over 15 amino acids. The CDR3 sequence: CASSLRGGGDNEQFF. The CDR3 DNA follows: TGTGCCAGCAGCCTGCGGGGGGGCGGGGACAATGAGCAGTTCTTC.

The chain couples TRBV6-4 to TRBJ1-6; D is ambiguous. Germline V gene sequence: CDR1 MRHNA, CDR2 SNTAGT. The CDR3 loop spans 13 amino acids. V was shortened by 2 bases and J by 6 bases, with 5 bases between the two germline ends. The CDR3 nucleotides are TGTGCCAGCAGTGACAGTAGTAATTCACCCCTCCACTTT. Translated: CASSDSSNSPLHF.

This clonotype was counted a few times. CDR3 bases: TGTGCCAGCAGCCTGGGACAGGTCGACAATGAGCAGTTCTTC. Amino acids: CASSLGQVDNEQFF. The chain links TRBV5-4 to TRBJ2-1, with 8 bases matching TRBD1. Looked up from germline, CDR1 is SGHNT and CDR2 is YYREEE (reference sequence). V lost 4 bases, J lost 5 bases, and 5 bases stayed unmatched. The CDR3 is made up of 14 amino acids. Combining the CDR3 with reference TRBV5-4 and TRBJ2-1 gives the whole variable domain ETGVTQSPTHLIKTRGQQVTLRCSSQSGHNTVSWYQQALGQGPQFIFQYYREEENGRGNFPPRFSGLQFPNYSSELNVNALELDDSALYLCASSLGQVDNEQFFGPGTRLTVL.